The 24 T cell receptor beta chains given below trace back to one sample, sequenced in a study of shared clonotypes between healthy human individuals. The repertoire was sequenced with immunoSEQ multiplex PCR; TCRdb's copy has only in-frame clones and lacks some. Of approximately 1,500,000 clones listed, 95% to 99% are singletons. Material for sequencing was naive CD4+ T cells sorted from blood. As to subset: CD45RA+ positively selected. The source is a man between 25 and 39 years old in good health.

The gene calls are TRBV5-1 and TRBJ2-1; 10 nucleotides match TRBD2. Unmatched junction bases numbered 8, after V lost 4 bases and J lost 4 bases. This CDR3 is 16 amino acids long. CDR1 and CDR2 from the germline V gene are SGHRS and YFSETQ. CDR3 protein: CASSRRLAGPYNEQFF. The CDR3 DNA reads as TGCGCCAGCAGCCGGAGACTAGCGGGCCCTTACAATGAGCAGTTCTTC. Full variable domain (outside the CDR3, taken from reference TRBV5-1 and TRBJ2-1): KAGVTQTPRYLIKTRGQQVTLSCSPISGHRSVSWYQQTPGQGLQFLFEYFSETQRNKGNFPGRFSGRQFSNSRSEMNVSTLELGDSALYLCASSRRLAGPYNEQFFGPGTRLTVL.

The chain has TRBV18 and TRBJ2-5, with 7 bases lining up with TRBD2. In germline, CDR1 is KGHSH, CDR2 LQKENI. After removal of 8 bases from V and 5 bases from J, the junction contained 8 bases not matched to a gene. CDR3 length: 13 amino acids. The CDR3 region is CASRLGGMETQYF. CDR3 in DNA: TGTGCCAGCCGGCTGGGAGGGATGGAGACCCAGTACTTC.

The chain has TRBV6-5 and TRBJ2-1; TRBD1 or TRBD2 may be the D gene (6 bases each). The CDR3 has 16 amino acids. Germline V lookup: CDR1 MNHEY, CDR2 SVGAGI. V was pared by 3 bases and J by 8 bases, with 20 bases between. CDR3 bases: TGTGCCAGCAGTTATTCTGGGGGGCGCTTTAGGGATGAGCAGTTCTTC. This sequence encodes CASSYSGGRFRDEQFF.

This clone has only one observation. The V gene is TRBV27, the J gene TRBJ1-3, with unresolved D. Germline assignment: CDR1 MNHEY and CDR2 SMNVEV (reference sequence). There are 15 residues in the CDR3. Trimming took 6 bases from V and 0 from J, leaving 12 bases between them. The CDR3 reads CASSEGPSSGNTIYF. The CDR3 DNA reads as TGTGCCAGCAGCGAAGGCCCGAGCTCTGGAAACACCATATATTTT.

The chain employs TRBV5-5 and TRBJ2-7, with 7 bases lining up with TRBD1. This CDR3 is built from 13 residues. V shed 3 bases, J shed 1 base, and the junction held 1 base outside the gene matches. From germline, CDR1 is SGHKS and CDR2 YYEKEE (reference sequence). The CDR3 region has the DNA TGTGCCAGCAGCTCGGGACAGTCCTACGAGCAGTACTTC. This codes for CASSSGQSYEQYF.

J is TRBJ2-2 and V is TRBV14; D may be TRBD1 (5 bases). Germline V gene lookup returns CDR1 SGHDN and CDR2 FVKESK. The CDR3 has 15 amino acids. Trimming left V 1 base short and J 1 base short, with 7 bases between. CDR3 residues: CASSQVGVNTGELFF. CDR3 bases: TGTGCCAGCAGCCAAGTAGGGGTGAACACCGGGGAGCTGTTTTTT.

This clone was recorded once. Other DNA sequences from this sample encode an identical CDR3 as well. The chain combines TRBV19 with TRBJ1-1; D not resolved. CDR3 length: 12 residues. V was trimmed by 6 bases and J by 1 base, leaving 6 bases between them. Germline CDR1 and CDR2: LNHDA and SQIVND (reference sequence). The CDR3 here is CASSQRNTEAFF. CDR3 nucleotide sequence: TGTGCCAGTAGCCAGAGGAACACTGAAGCTTTCTTT.

The J gene is TRBJ1-5, the V gene TRBV5-1; tentatively, D is TRBD1 (6 bases). V lost 3 bases, J lost 9 bases, and 10 bases lay in between. The CDR3 length is 12 residues. Germline V lookup: CDR1 SGHRS, CDR2 YFSETQ. This CDR3 is CASSWEGGPQHF. The CDR3 DNA follows: TGCGCCAGCAGCTGGGAGGGGGGGCCCCAGCATTTT.

There are a few counts of this clone. Distinct nucleotide sequences in the sample also encode this CDR3. The V and J genes are TRBV28 and TRBJ2-2; unclear D gene. The CDR3 extends over 11 amino acids. Trimming cost V 8 bases and J 3 bases, with 4 bases left between them. Germline V gene sequence: CDR1 MDHEN, CDR2 SYDVKM. The CDR3 protein is CASGDTGELFF. Written as DNA, the CDR3 is TGTGCCAGCGGGGACACCGGGGAGCTGTTTTTT.

The rearrangement uses TRBV7-6 and TRBJ2-7; a weak D match, TRBD2 (5 bases). The CDR3 totals 13 residues. V lost 5 bases and J 3 bases, leaving 11 bases between the germline ends. CDR1 is SGHVS and CDR2 is FNYEAQ in the germline V gene. The CDR3 nucleotides read TGTGCCAGCAGCCCAGGACTCAACTACGAGCAGTACTTC. Translating it yields CASSPGLNYEQYF.

This clone was recorded only once. This chain connects TRBV7-2 to TRBJ2-3; D is perhaps TRBD2 (5 bases). The CDR3 sequence is 12 residues long. V dropped 3 bases and J dropped 12 bases, with 13 bases sitting between them. The germline CDR1 and CDR2 sequences are SGHTA and FQGNSA. The CDR3 DNA reads TGTGCCAGCAGCTTGACGGGATCTTTTCAGTATTTT. Amino acids: CASSLTGSFQYF.

The chain links TRBV7-2 to TRBJ2-3; TRBD2 matches at 7 bases. Germline CDR1 and CDR2: SGHTA and FQGNSA. Trimming took 5 bases from V and 5 from J; bases not matched to a gene: 10. There are 15 residues in the CDR3. As DNA, the CDR3 is TGTGCCAGCAGCCCCCGTGGGAGGGCCCGAGATACGCAGTATTTT. Encoded protein: CASSPRGRARDTQYF.

V usage is TRBV20-1 and J usage is TRBJ2-1, with D possibly being TRBD2 (5 bases). With 6 bases removed from V and 10 bases from J, the gap between germline ends came to 10 bases. This CDR3 has 10 residues. CDR1 and CDR2 (germline): DFQATT, SNEGSKA (reference sequence). The CDR3 region has the DNA TGCAGTGCCCCCCGGAGGGAGCAGTTCTTC. It translates to CSAPRREQFF.

J is TRBJ2-7 and V is TRBV18; D unclear. CDR3 size: 14 residues. Deletions cut 2 bases from V and 0 bases from J, with 8 bases between. Germline V gene sequence: CDR1 KGHSH, CDR2 LQKENI. CDR3: CASSPRPHSYEQYF. The CDR3 DNA is TGTGCCAGCTCACCAAGACCACACTCCTACGAGCAGTACTTC.

J is TRBJ2-1 and V is TRBV19, with D unresolved. Trimming shortened V by 6 bases and J by 8 bases, and 14 bases separated the two germline ends. Germline V CDR1 and CDR2: LNHDA, SQIVND (reference sequence). CDR3 length equals 13 residues. The CDR3 nucleotides read TGTGCCAGTAGATCCGGGTTAGGCTATGAGCAGTTCTTC. Its protein is CASRSGLGYEQFF.

The chain joins TRBV30 to TRBJ1-4; possible D gene TRBD1, 5 bases. V lost 0 bases to trimming and J lost 10 bases, with 15 bases between them. The CDR3 is 14 amino acids. Germline assignment: CDR1 GTSNPN and CDR2 SVGIG (reference sequence). CDR3 bases: TGTGCCTGGAGTGTGGGGCCCCCACGTGGAAAACTGTTTTTT. As protein: CAWSVGPPRGKLFF. Full variable domain (missing parts from reference TRBV30 and TRBJ1-4): SQTIHQWPATLVQPVGSPLSLECTVEGTSNPNLYWYRQAAGRGLQLLFYSVGIGQISSEVPQNLSASRPQDRQFILSSKKLLLSDSGFYLCAWSVGPPRGKLFFGSGTQLSVL.

In DNA, the CDR3 is TGCAGCGTGAGGGACAGGGCTAATCAGCCCCAGCATTTT. Translation gives CSVRDRANQPQHF. V is TRBV29-1 and J is TRBJ1-5, with 9 bases that match TRBD1. The V and J ends lost 6 bases and 4 bases, in that order; junction bases with no gene match: 4. The germline gives CDR1 SQVTM, CDR2 ANQGSEA. The CDR3 extends over 13 amino acids.

The gene calls are TRBV15 and TRBJ2-7; 7 bases are shared with TRBD2. In germline, CDR1 is LNHNV, CDR2 YYDKDF (reference sequence). The CDR3 is 15 amino acids. The V gene end was trimmed by 2 bases and the J gene end by 0 bases; junction bases not matched to a gene: 4. The CDR3 DNA follows: TGTGCCACCAGCAGAAACCGGGACTACTCCTACGAGCAGTACTTC. Translating gives CATSRNRDYSYEQYF.

The chain links TRBV7-8 to TRBJ2-7, with a tentative D call TRBD2 (6 bases). CDR1 is SGHVS, CDR2 FQNEAQ, per germline. Deletions cut 5 bases from V and 1 base from J, with 15 bases between. There are 15 residues in the CDR3. The CDR3 here is CASSPTRGLSYEQYF. CDR3 DNA: TGTGCCAGCAGCCCCACTCGGGGACTTTCCTACGAGCAGTACTTC.

This chain joins TRBV5-1 and TRBJ1-2, with D possibly matching TRBD1 (5 bases). Germline-derived CDR1 and CDR2 are SGHRS and YFSETQ. The CDR3 loop spans 19 amino acids. V lost 2 bases to trimming and J lost 1 base, with 24 bases between them. In DNA, the CDR3 is TGCGCCAGCAGCTTAACGGCGGGGGGGATTCCGCCTAGTAACTATGGCTACACCTTC. Translating it yields CASSLTAGGIPPSNYGYTF. Using reference TRBV5-1 and TRBJ1-2 for the parts outside the CDR3, the full variable domain is KAGVTQTPRYLIKTRGQQVTLSCSPISGHRSVSWYQQTPGQGLQFLFEYFSETQRNKGNFPGRFSGRQFSNSRSEMNVSTLELGDSALYLCASSLTAGGIPPSNYGYTFGSGTRLTVV.

CDR3 region: CASSRGTGGSGELFF. The CDR3 nucleotides read TGTGCCAGCAGCCGCGGGACAGGGGGCTCCGGGGAGCTGTTTTTT. This sequence joins TRBV13 and TRBJ2-2, with TRBD1 matching over 12 bases. Germline assignment: CDR1 PRHDT and CDR2 FYEKMQ (reference sequence). This CDR3 has 15 residues. V was clipped by 5 bases and J by 6 bases; unmatched bases: 4.

V usage is TRBV6-1 and J usage is TRBJ1-1; D perhaps matches TRBD1 (5 bases). V was shortened by 5 bases and J by 5 bases, with 18 bases between the two germline ends. Germline CDR1 and CDR2: MNHNS and SASEGT. This CDR3 spans 15 amino acids. CDR3 protein: CASSHNRDSRTEAFF. DNA of the CDR3: TGTGCCAGCAGTCACAATAGGGACTCTAGAACTGAAGCTTTCTTT.

The rearrangement joins TRBV10-2 to TRBJ2-1, with 14 nucleotides matching TRBD2. V dropped 7 bases and J dropped 10; count of bases not matched to a gene: 12. The CDR3 contains 16 residues. The germline gives CDR1 WSHSY, CDR2 SAAADI. The CDR3 spells CASNQLTSGRAGEQFF. The DNA for the CDR3 is TGCGCCAGCAACCAATTGACTAGCGGGAGGGCCGGGGAGCAGTTCTTC.

V is TRBV25-1 and J is TRBJ1-2; TRBD1 agrees at 10 bases. The germline V gene encodes CDR1 MGHDK and CDR2 SYGVNS. This CDR3 has 15 amino acids. V was pared by 7 bases and J by 2 bases, with 7 bases of the junction left unmatched. The CDR3 spells CASTAGQGENYGYTF. Here the CDR3 DNA reads TGTGCCAGCACCGCCGGACAGGGGGAAAACTATGGCTACACCTTC.